This T cell receptor beta chain was found in a study of T-cell reconstitution after alpha-beta-depleted transplantation in children (dated by TCRdb to the mid-2010s). General notes on the study: The study quantitatively tracked T-cell immune reconstitution after TCRalphabeta/CD19-depleted allogeneic hematopoietic cell transplantation in children using TCR repertoire profiling.

The V end gives up 4 bases and the J end 2 bases, leaving 12 bases in the junction not matched to a gene. CDR1 and CDR2 were assigned from the germline V gene as SGHRS and YFSETQ. The CDR3 runs 17 amino acids, cysteine and valine included. The kept DNA is CDR3 alone, 51 bases in frame from the first base. The library was built by means of PCR. Sequencing used an Illumina HiSeq 2500. TCR library preparation used molecular barcoding, with unique molecular identifiers applied to normalize quantification of the TCRbeta repertoire. The public reads were reanalyzed by TCRdb: fastp trimming at Q25, MiXCR alignment, in-frame beta chains only. One record per CDR3 amino acid sequence lists the most common genes and DNA. Counted in this sample were around 480,000 distinct CDR3 sequences; 30% to 35% of them appeared once. The top ten constitute 2% to 2.5% of the sample. As regards this clonotype: Its recognized antigen is unknown. Base qualities are not provided; no much larger clone lies one nucleotide away.

The sequences come from PBMCs from the stem cell graft donor, collected from the stem cell graft. The origin of this receptor is a human donor who donated a stem cell graft to a child with aplastic anemia. The chain links TRBV5-1 with TRBJ2-7, with TRBD1 matching 10 junction bases. In nucleotide form, the sequence is TGCGCCAGCAGCCCGGCCCTTCCGGGACAGGGGACCTACGAGCAGTACGTC. This encodes CASSPALPGQGTYEQYV.